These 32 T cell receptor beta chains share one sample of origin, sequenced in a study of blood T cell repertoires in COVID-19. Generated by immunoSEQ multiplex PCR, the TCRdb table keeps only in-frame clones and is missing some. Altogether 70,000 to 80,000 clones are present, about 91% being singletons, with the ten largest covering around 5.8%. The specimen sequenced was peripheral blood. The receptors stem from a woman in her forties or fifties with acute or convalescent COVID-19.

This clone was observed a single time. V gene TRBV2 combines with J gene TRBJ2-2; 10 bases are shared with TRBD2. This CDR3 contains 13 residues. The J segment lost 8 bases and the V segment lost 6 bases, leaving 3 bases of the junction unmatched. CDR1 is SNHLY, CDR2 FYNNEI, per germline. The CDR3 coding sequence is TGTGCCAGCAGGTCGGGACTAGCGGGGGAGCTGTTTTTT. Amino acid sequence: CASRSGLAGELFF.

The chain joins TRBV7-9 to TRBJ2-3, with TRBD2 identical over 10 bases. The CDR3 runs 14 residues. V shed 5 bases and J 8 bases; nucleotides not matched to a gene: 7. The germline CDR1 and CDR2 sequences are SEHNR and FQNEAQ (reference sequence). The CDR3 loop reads CASSVQRGGGTQYF. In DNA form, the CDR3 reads TGTGCCAGCAGCGTCCAGCGGGGGGGCGGTACGCAGTATTTT.

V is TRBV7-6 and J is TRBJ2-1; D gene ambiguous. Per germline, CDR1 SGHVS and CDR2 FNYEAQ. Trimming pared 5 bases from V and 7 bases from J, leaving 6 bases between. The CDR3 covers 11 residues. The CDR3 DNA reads TGTGCCAGCAGCCAACAAAATGAGCAGTTCTTC. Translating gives CASSQQNEQFF.

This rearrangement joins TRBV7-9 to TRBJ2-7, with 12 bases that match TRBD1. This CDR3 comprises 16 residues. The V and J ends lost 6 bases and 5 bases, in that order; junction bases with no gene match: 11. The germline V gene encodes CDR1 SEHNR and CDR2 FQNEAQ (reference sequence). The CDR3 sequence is CASRHTPGQGADEQYF. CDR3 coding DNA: TGTGCCAGCAGACATACACCGGGACAGGGGGCCGACGAGCAGTACTTC.

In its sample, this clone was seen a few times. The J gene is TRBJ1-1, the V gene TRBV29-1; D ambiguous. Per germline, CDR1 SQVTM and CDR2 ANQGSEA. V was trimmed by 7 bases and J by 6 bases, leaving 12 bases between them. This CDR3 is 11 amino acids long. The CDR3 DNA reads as TGCAGCGCCGCCGAGGTGGCTGAAGCTTTCTTT. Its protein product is CSAAEVAEAFF.

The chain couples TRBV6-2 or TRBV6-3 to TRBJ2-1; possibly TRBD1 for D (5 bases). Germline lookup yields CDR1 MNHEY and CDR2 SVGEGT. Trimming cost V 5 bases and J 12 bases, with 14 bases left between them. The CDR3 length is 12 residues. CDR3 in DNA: TGTGCCAGCAGTCCCGACAGTCATGTGCAGTTCTTC. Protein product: CASSPDSHVQFF.

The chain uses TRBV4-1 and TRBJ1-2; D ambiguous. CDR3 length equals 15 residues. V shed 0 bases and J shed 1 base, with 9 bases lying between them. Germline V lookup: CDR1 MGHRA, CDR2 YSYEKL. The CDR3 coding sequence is TGCGCCAGCAGCCAAGAAAGTAGAGGTAACTATGGCTACACCTTC. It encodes CASSQESRGNYGYTF.

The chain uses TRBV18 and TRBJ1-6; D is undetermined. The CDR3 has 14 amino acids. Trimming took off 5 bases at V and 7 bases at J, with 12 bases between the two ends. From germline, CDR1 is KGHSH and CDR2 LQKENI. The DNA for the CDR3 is TGTGCCAGCTCATCCCAGGAGGGAAATTCACCCCTCCACTTT. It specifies CASSSQEGNSPLHF.

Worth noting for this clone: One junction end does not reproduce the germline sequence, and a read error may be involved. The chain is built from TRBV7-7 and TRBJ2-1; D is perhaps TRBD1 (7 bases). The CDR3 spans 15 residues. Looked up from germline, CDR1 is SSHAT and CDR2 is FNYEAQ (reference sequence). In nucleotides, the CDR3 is TGTGCTAGCAGCTTAGCCGGAGGGGGCCACAATGAGCAGTTCTTC. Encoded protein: CASSLAGGGHNEQFF.

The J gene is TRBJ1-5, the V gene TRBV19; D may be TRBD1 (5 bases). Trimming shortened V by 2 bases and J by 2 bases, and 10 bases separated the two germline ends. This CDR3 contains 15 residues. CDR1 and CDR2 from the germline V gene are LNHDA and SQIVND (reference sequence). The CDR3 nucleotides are TGTGCCAGTAGTATAAGTCAGGGTGGCAATCAGCCCCAGCATTTT. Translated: CASSISQGGNQPQHF.

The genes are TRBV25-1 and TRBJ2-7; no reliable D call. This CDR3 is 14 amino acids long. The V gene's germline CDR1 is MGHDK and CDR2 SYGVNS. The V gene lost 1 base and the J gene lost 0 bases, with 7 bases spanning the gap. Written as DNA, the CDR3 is TGTGCCAGCAGTGAATTTGGTAGCTCCTACGAGCAGTACTTC. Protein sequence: CASSEFGSSYEQYF.

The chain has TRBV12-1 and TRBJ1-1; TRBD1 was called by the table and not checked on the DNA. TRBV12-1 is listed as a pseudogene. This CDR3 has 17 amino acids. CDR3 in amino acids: CASSTWRPTGVETEAFF. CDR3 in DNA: TGTGCCAGCAGCACTTGGCGCCCTACAGGGGTGGAAACTGAAGCTTTCTTT.

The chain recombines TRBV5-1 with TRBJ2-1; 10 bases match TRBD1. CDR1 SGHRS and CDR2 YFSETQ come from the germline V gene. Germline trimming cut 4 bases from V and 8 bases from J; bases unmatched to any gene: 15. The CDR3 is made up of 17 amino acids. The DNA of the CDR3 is TGCGCCAGCAGCCTGCAGTCTCCGGGACAGGGGCTCGATGAGCAGTTCTTC. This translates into CASSLQSPGQGLDEQFF.

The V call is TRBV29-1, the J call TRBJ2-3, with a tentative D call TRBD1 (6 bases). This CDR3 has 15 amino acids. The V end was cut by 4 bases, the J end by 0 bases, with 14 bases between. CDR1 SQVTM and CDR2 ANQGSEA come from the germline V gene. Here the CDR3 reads CSVAGGTGSTDTQYF. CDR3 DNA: TGCAGCGTTGCAGGAGGCACAGGGAGCACAGATACGCAGTATTTT.

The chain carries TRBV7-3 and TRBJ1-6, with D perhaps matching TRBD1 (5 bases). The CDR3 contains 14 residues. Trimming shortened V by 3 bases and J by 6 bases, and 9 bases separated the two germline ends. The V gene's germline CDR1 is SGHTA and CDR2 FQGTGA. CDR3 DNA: TGTGCCAGCAGCTTTCAGGGCCCTAATTCACCCCTCCACTTT. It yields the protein CASSFQGPNSPLHF. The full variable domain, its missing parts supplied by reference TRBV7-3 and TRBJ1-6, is GAGVSQTPSNKVTEKGKYVELRCDPISGHTALYWYRQSLGQGPEFLIYFQGTGAADDSGLPNDRFFAVRPEGSVSTLKIQRTERGDSAVYLCASSFQGPNSPLHFGNGTRLTVT.

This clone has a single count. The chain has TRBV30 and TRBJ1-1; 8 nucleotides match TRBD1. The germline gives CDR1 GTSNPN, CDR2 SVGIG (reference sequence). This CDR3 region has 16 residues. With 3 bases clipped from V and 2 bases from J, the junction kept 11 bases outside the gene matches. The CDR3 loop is CAWRTGAILLNTEAFF. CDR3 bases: TGTGCCTGGAGGACAGGGGCGATCCTATTAAACACTGAAGCTTTCTTT.

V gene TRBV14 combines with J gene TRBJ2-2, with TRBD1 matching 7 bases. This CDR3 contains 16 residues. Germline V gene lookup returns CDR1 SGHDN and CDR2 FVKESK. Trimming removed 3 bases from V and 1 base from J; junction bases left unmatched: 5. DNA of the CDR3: TGTGCCAGCAGCCAGCGGACAGGAGTGAACACCGGGGAGCTGTTTTTT. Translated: CASSQRTGVNTGELFF. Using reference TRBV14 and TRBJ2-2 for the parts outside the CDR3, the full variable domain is EAGVTQFPSHSVIEKGQTVTLRCDPISGHDNLYWYRRVMGKEIKFLLHFVKESKQDESGMPNNRFLAERTGGTYSTLKVQPAELEDSGVYFCASSQRTGVNTGELFFGEGSRLTVL.

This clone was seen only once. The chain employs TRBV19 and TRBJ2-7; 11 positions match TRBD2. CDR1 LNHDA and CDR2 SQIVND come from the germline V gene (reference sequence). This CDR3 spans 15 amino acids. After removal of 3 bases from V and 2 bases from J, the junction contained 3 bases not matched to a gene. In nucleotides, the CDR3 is TGTGCCAGTAGTATCCCTAGCGGGAGGACCTACGAGCAGTACTTC. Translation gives CASSIPSGRTYEQYF. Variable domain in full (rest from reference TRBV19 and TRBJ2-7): DGGITQSPKYLFRKEGQNVTLSCEQNLNHDAMYWYRQDPGQGLRLIYYSQIVNDFQKGDIAEGYSVSREKKESFPLTVTSAQKNPTAFYLCASSIPSGRTYEQYFGPGTRLTVT.

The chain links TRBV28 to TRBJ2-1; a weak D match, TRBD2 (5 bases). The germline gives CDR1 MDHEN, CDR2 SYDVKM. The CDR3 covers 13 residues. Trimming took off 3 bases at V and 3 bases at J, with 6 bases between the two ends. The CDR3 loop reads CASSFRDYNEQFF. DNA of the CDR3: TGTGCCAGCAGTTTCCGGGACTACAATGAGCAGTTCTTC.

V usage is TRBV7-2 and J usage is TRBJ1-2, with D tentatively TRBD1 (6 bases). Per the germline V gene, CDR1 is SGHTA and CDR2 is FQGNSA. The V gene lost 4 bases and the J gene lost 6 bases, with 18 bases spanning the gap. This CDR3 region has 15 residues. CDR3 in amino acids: CASSSNRQGTNGYTF. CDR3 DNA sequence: TGTGCCAGCAGCTCCAACAGGCAGGGGACGAATGGCTACACCTTC.

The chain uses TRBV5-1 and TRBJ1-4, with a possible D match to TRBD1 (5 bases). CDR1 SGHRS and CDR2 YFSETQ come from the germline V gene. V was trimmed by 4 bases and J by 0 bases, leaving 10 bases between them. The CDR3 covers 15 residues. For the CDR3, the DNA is TGCGCCAGCAGCGTTACAGGCTCAACTAATGAAAAACTGTTTTTT. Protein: CASSVTGSTNEKLFF.

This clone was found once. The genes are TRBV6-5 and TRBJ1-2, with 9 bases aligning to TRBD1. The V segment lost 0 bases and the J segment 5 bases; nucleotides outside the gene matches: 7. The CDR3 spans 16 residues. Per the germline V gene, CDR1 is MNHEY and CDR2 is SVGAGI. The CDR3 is CASSYSTTGTGYGYTF. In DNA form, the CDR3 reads TGTGCCAGCAGTTACTCTACGACCGGGACAGGGTATGGCTACACCTTC.

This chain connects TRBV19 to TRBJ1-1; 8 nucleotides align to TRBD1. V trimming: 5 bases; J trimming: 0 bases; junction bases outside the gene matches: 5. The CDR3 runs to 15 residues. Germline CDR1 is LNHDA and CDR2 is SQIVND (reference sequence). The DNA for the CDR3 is TGTGCCAGTAGTGGCCGACAGGGGATGAACACTGAAGCTTTCTTT. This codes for CASSGRQGMNTEAFF.

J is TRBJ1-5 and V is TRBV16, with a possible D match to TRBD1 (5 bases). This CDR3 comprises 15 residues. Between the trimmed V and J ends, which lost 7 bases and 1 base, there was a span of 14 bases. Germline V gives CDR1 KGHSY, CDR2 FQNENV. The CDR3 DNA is TGTGCCAGCAAACAGGAGGGTTGGAGCAATCAGCCCCAGCATTTT. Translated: CASKQEGWSNQPQHF.

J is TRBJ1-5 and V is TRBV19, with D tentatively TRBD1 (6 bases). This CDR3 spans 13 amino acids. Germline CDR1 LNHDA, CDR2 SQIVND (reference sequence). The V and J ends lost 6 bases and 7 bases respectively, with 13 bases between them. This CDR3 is CASRDGQIQPQHF. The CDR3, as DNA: TGTGCCAGTAGGGACGGACAGATCCAGCCCCAGCATTTT. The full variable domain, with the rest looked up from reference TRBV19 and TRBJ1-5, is DGGITQSPKYLFRKEGQNVTLSCEQNLNHDAMYWYRQDPGQGLRLIYYSQIVNDFQKGDIAEGYSVSREKKESFPLTVTSAQKNPTAFYLCASRDGQIQPQHFGDGTRLSIL.

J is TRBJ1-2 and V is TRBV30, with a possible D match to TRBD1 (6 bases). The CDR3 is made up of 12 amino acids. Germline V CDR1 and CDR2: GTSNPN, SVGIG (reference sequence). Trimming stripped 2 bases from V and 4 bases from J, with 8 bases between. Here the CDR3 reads CAWSLDSYGYTF. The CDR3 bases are TGTGCCTGGAGTTTGGACAGCTATGGCTACACCTTC.

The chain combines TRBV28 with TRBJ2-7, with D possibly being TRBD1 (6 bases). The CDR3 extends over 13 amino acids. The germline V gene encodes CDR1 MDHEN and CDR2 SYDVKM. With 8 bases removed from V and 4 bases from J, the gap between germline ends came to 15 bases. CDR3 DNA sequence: TGTGCCAGCTCCCGGGACATGAGATACGAGCAGTACTTC. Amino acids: CASSRDMRYEQYF.

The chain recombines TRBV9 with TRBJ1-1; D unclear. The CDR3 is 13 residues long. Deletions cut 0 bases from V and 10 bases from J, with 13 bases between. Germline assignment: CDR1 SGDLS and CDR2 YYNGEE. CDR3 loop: CASSVDDGTTAFF. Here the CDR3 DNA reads TGTGCCAGCAGCGTAGACGACGGTACTACAGCTTTCTTT.

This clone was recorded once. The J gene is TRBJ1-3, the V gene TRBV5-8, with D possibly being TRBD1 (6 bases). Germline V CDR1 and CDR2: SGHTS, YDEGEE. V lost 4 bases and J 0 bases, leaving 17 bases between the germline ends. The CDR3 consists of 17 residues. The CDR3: CASSRREGDLSGNTIYF. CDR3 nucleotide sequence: TGTGCCAGCAGCCGAAGGGAGGGGGACCTCTCTGGAAACACCATATATTTT. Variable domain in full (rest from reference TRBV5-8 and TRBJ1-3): EAGVTQSPTHLIKTRGQQATLRCSPISGHTSVYWYQQALGLGLQFLLWYDEGEERNRGNFPPRFSGRQFPNYSSELNVNALELEDSALYLCASSRREGDLSGNTIYFGEGSWLTVV.

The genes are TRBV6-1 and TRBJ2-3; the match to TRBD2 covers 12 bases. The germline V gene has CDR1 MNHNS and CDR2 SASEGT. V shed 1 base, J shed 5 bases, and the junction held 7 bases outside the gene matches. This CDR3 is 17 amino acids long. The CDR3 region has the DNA TGTGCCAGCAGTGAAGTCCCTCTAGCGGGGGGGAGAGATACGCAGTATTTT. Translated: CASSEVPLAGGRDTQYF.

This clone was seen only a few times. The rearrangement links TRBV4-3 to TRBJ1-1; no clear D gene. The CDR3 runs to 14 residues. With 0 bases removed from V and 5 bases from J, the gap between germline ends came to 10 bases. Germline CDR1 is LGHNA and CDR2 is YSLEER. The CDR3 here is CASSQDRGFTEAFF. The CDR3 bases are TGCGCCAGCAGCCAAGATAGAGGATTTACTGAAGCTTTCTTT.

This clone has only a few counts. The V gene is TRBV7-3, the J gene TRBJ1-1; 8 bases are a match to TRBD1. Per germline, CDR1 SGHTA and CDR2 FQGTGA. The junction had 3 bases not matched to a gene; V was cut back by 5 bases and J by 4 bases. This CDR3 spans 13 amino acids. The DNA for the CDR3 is TGTGCCAGCAGCGAACAGGGGGGCACTGAAGCTTTCTTT. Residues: CASSEQGGTEAFF.